The 10 T cell receptor beta chains presented below share a single source sample, sequenced in a study of T cells in Graves' hyperthyroidism and ophthalmopathy. Amplified TCR beta CDR3 regions derived from RNA transcripts. RT-PCR in the first round (using the HTBI primer set) targeted the TCR CDR3. TCRdb called the multiplex PCR reads again in MiXCR, with one record for every CDR3 protein. The profile shows 370,000 or so distinct CDR3 sequences, 25% of them singletons. Sequences were obtained from blood. These TCRs come from a man aged 50-59 years with Graves' hyperthyroidism.

The chain uses TRBV6-1 and TRBJ1-2; 11 bases agree with TRBD1. Germline CDR1 is MNHNS and CDR2 is SASEGT. The CDR3 is made up of 16 amino acids. After removal of 2 bases from V and 8 bases from J, the junction contained 10 bases not matched to a gene. As DNA, the CDR3 is TGTGCCAGCAGTGAAAGTCGGGACAGGGGGAGGAGAGGCTACACCTTC. The encoded protein is CASSESRDRGRRGYTF.

This clonotype was seen only a few times. The rearrangement uses TRBV3-1 and TRBJ2-7; D is perhaps TRBD1 or TRBD2 (5 bases each). The germline V gene has CDR1 LGHDT and CDR2 YNNKEL (reference sequence). The V and J ends lost 1 base and 3 bases respectively, with 10 bases between them. CDR3 size: 14 residues. The CDR3 here is CASSQGDLDYEQYF. The CDR3 nucleotides read TGTGCCAGCAGCCAAGGGGACCTAGACTACGAGCAGTACTTC.

This clonotype was counted many times. The V call is TRBV30, the J call TRBJ2-7; D gene ambiguous. The CDR3 consists of 13 residues. Trimming left V 0 bases short and J 3 bases short, with 9 bases between. CDR1 and CDR2 from the germline V gene are GTSNPN and SVGIG (reference sequence). CDR3 bases: TGTGCCTGGAGTGTACGGCTTAACTACGAGCAGTACTTC. It codes for CAWSVRLNYEQYF.

The rearrangement joins TRBV19 to TRBJ2-3, with D perhaps given as TRBD1 or TRBD2 (5 bases each). Trimming took off 5 bases at V and 2 bases at J, with 11 bases between the two ends. The CDR3 is 14 residues long. From germline, CDR1 is LNHDA and CDR2 SQIVND (reference sequence). CDR3 nucleotides: TGTGCCAGTAGTCGCCAGGGACCCACAGATACGCAGTATTTT. Protein sequence: CASSRQGPTDTQYF.

This chain joins TRBV7-3 and TRBJ2-2; D gene ambiguous. The V gene lost 3 bases and the J gene lost 6 bases, with 5 bases spanning the gap. Germline V lookup: CDR1 SGHTA, CDR2 FQGTGA. The CDR3 covers 12 residues. The CDR3 DNA follows: TGTGCCAGCAGCTTGTTCGCCGGGGAGCTGTTTTTT. This encodes CASSLFAGELFF.

This clonotype was recorded many times. The rearrangement uses TRBV28 and TRBJ1-1; D ambiguous. The CDR3 covers 14 residues. The V gene lost 3 bases and the J gene lost 1 base, with 9 bases spanning the gap. Per germline, CDR1 MDHEN and CDR2 SYDVKM. The CDR3 loop is CASSFFWGNTEAFF. In DNA form, the CDR3 reads TGTGCCAGCAGTTTCTTCTGGGGGAACACTGAAGCTTTCTTT.

The V call is TRBV12-5, the J call TRBJ1-2; D not certain. V was shortened by 5 bases and J by 4 bases, with 11 bases between the two germline ends. The CDR3 has 13 amino acids. Looked up from germline, CDR1 is LGHNT and CDR2 is FRNRAP. The CDR3 loop reads CASGAWGIYGYTF. CDR3 bases: TGTGCTAGTGGTGCGTGGGGTATCTATGGCTACACCTTC.

The chain joins TRBV29-1 to TRBJ2-7; D tentatively reads TRBD1 or TRBD2 (6 bases each). With 6 bases removed from V and 7 bases from J, the gap between germline ends came to 16 bases. Germline V gene sequence: CDR1 SQVTM, CDR2 ANQGSEA. The CDR3 covers 12 residues. The CDR3 sequence is CSVIGGAGEQYF. For the CDR3, the DNA is TGCAGCGTAATCGGGGGCGCGGGGGAGCAGTACTTC.

A few counts support this clonotype. The chain combines TRBV20-1 with TRBJ2-5, with 8 bases aligning to TRBD2. J was trimmed by 5 bases and V by 1 base; bases with no gene match: 9. Germline V CDR1 and CDR2: DFQATT, SNEGSKA (reference sequence). This CDR3 spans 15 amino acids. The CDR3 loop is CSARVVSGRRETQYF. As DNA, the CDR3 is TGCAGTGCTAGAGTGGTGAGCGGGAGACGGGAGACCCAGTACTTC.

There are a few counts of this clonotype. This chain joins TRBV27 and TRBJ2-1; 7 positions agree with TRBD2. CDR1 and CDR2 (germline): MNHEY, SMNVEV (reference sequence). The length of the CDR3 is 14 residues. The junction had 4 bases not matched to a gene; V was cut back by 6 bases and J by 2 bases. The CDR3, as DNA: TGTGCCAGCAGCTTGCGGGAGACCTACAATGAGCAGTTCTTC. Protein: CASSLRETYNEQFF.